Listed here are 24 T cell receptor beta chains from one sample, sequenced in a study of shared clonotypes between healthy human individuals (TCRdb year 2020). Library creation used the immunoSEQ multiplex PCR assay. TCRdb stores this immuneACCESS table with in-frame sequences only. Part of the clones is absent; in the studies checked, under half of the shortfall reflects unresolved V genes, and no reason is known for the rest. The table for this sample lists millions of clones; approximately 93% of them were counted only once. 0.35% to 0.45% of the sample is in the top ten clones. Material: naive CD4+ T cells from PBMCs. The cell subset or site label of this sample denotes: CD45RA+ positively selected. Receptor source: a man aged 18 to 29 in good health. Some clones in this sample may be carry-over from other donors' samples.

The chain has TRBV28 and TRBJ1-1; 7 nucleotides match TRBD1. Trimming took 4 bases from V and 4 from J; bases not matched to a gene: 3. Germline CDR1 and CDR2: MDHEN and SYDVKM. The CDR3 is 13 residues long. The CDR3, as DNA: TGTGCCAGCAGTTCATCAGGGGGCACTGAAGCTTTCTTT. This translates into CASSSSGGTEAFF.

V gene TRBV11-1 combines with J gene TRBJ2-7; 9 bases map to TRBD1. J lost 4 bases, V lost 6 bases, and 7 bases had no gene match. The V gene's germline CDR1 is SGHAT and CDR2 FQDESV (reference sequence). The CDR3 is 14 residues long. CDR3 in amino acids: CASRRGQGIYEQYF. In DNA form, the CDR3 reads TGTGCCAGCAGAAGGGGACAGGGTATTTACGAGCAGTACTTC.

In its sample, this clone was seen once. In the same sample, other DNA sequences code for this CDR3. The V call is TRBV28, the J call TRBJ1-1; tentatively, D is TRBD1 (6 bases). The CDR3 consists of 15 residues. The germline V gene has CDR1 MDHEN and CDR2 SYDVKM. V was clipped by 2 bases and J by 0 bases, with 10 bases between them. The CDR3 nucleotides read TGTGCCAGCAGTTTAGGGGGGGCACTGAACACTGAAGCTTTCTTT. Amino acid sequence: CASSLGGALNTEAFF.

V gene TRBV4-2 combines with J gene TRBJ2-7; tentative D call: TRBD2 (5 bases). The CDR3 covers 15 residues. Germline-derived CDR1 and CDR2 are LGHNA and YNFKEQ. Trimming cost V 1 base and J 6 bases, with 16 bases left between them. For the CDR3, the DNA is TGTGCCAGCAGCCAAGCTTGGGATCTGGAGGTCGAGCAGTACTTC. Its translation: CASSQAWDLEVEQYF.

The chain employs TRBV28 and TRBJ1-1, with a possible D match to TRBD1 (5 bases). Germline V gene lookup returns CDR1 MDHEN and CDR2 SYDVKM. Between the trimmed V and J ends, which lost 3 bases and 4 bases, there was a span of 15 bases. This CDR3 contains 15 residues. CDR3 coding DNA: TGTGCCAGCAGTTTTGTCAGGGTATCGTCCACTGAAGCTTTCTTT. Amino acid sequence: CASSFVRVSSTEAFF.

This clone has a single count. The chain combines TRBV5-4 with TRBJ1-2; TRBD1 agrees at 7 bases. Per the germline V gene, CDR1 is SGHNT and CDR2 is YYREEE (reference sequence). This CDR3 comprises 17 residues. The trim removed 4 bases at V and 8 bases at J, leaving 20 bases unmatched. The DNA for the CDR3 is TGTGCCAGCAGCCCAGAACGGACAGGTAGTGAGATTGGGGGCTACACCTTC. Protein sequence: CASSPERTGSEIGGYTF.

The J gene is TRBJ1-1, the V gene TRBV27; tentatively, D is TRBD1 (6 bases). V lost 7 bases and J lost 0, with 9 bases in between. CDR1 is MNHEY and CDR2 is SMNVEV in the germline V gene (reference sequence). This CDR3 is built from 13 residues. CDR3 in amino acids: CASKKGVNTEAFF. CDR3 coding DNA: TGTGCCAGCAAGAAGGGGGTGAACACTGAAGCTTTCTTT.

The V call is TRBV5-6, the J call TRBJ1-3, with a tentative D call TRBD1 (6 bases). Trimming shortened V by 6 bases and J by 4 bases, and 26 bases separated the two germline ends. This CDR3 spans 18 amino acids. CDR1 and CDR2 (germline): SGHDT, YYEEEE. DNA for the CDR3: TGTGCCAGCACCGAGGGGGACCGCCGCTACCTCGGAGGAAACACCATATATTTT. Protein: CASTEGDRRYLGGNTIYF.

V is TRBV5-1 and J is TRBJ2-4; 9 positions match TRBD1. The V gene end was trimmed by 4 bases and the J gene end by 9 bases; junction bases not matched to a gene: 8. The CDR3 extends over 14 amino acids. Germline lookup yields CDR1 SGHRS and CDR2 YFSETQ. DNA of the CDR3: TGCGCCAGCAGCCATCCGGGACAGGGTGGCATTCAGTACTTC. It translates to CASSHPGQGGIQYF. The complete variable domain, with remaining parts taken from reference TRBV5-1 and TRBJ2-4, reads KAGVTQTPRYLIKTRGQQVTLSCSPISGHRSVSWYQQTPGQGLQFLFEYFSETQRNKGNFPGRFSGRQFSNSRSEMNVSTLELGDSALYLCASSHPGQGGIQYFGAGTRLSVL.

The chain is built from TRBV5-4 and TRBJ2-7, with D perhaps TRBD1 (6 bases). The CDR3 consists of 15 residues. Deletions cut 1 base from V and 0 bases from J, with 11 bases between. Looked up from germline, CDR1 is SGHNT and CDR2 is YYREEE (reference sequence). The CDR3 DNA reads TGTGCCAGCAGCTTGTCTACAGGGCGCTCCTACGAGCAGTACTTC. Translating gives CASSLSTGRSYEQYF.

This chain joins TRBV9 and TRBJ2-2; perhaps TRBD2 as D (5 bases). The CDR3 is 16 residues long. The germline V and J ends were trimmed by 4 bases and 4 bases, with 17 bases remaining between them. CDR1 is SGDLS, CDR2 YYNGEE, per germline. CDR3 bases: TGTGCCAGCAGCCCCCACATTGGGAGCGGCACCGGGGAGCTGTTTTTT. This gives the protein CASSPHIGSGTGELFF.

This clone has more than one count but fewer than ten. The identical CDR3 is also encoded by other nucleotide sequences in the sample. The rearrangement links TRBV7-3 to TRBJ2-7, with a weak D call TRBD2 (5 bases). The CDR3 runs to 14 residues. Germline V gene data show CDR1 as SGHTA and CDR2 as FQGTGA. Trimming pared 0 bases from V and 0 bases from J, leaving 6 bases between. In nucleotides, the CDR3 is TGTGCCAGCAGCTTAACGGGGAGCTCCTACGAGCAGTACTTC. It codes for CASSLTGSSYEQYF.

This clone was picked up a small number of times. CDR3 nucleotides: TGTGCCAGTAGTATCGTAGGAGTTGGACCTGAAGCTTTCTTT. Protein: CASSIVGVGPEAFF. This chain joins TRBV19 and TRBJ1-1; no reliable D call. Germline V gene lookup returns CDR1 LNHDA and CDR2 SQIVND (reference sequence). This CDR3 contains 14 residues. V lost 3 bases and J 6 bases, leaving 14 bases between the germline ends.

About this clone: The identical CDR3 is also encoded by other nucleotide sequences in the sample. V gene TRBV7-9 combines with J gene TRBJ2-2; 8 positions agree with TRBD1. Unmatched junction bases numbered 5, after V lost 4 bases and J lost 1 base. This CDR3 spans 16 amino acids. Germline CDR1 reads SEHNR; CDR2 reads FQNEAQ (reference sequence). DNA of the CDR3: TGTGCCAGCAGCTCTCCAGGACAGGGGAACACCGGGGAGCTGTTTTTT. Its protein product is CASSSPGQGNTGELFF.

The genes are TRBV28 and TRBJ1-5, with 7 bases matching TRBD1. CDR3 length: 14 amino acids. Germline values: CDR1 MDHEN, CDR2 SYDVKM. V was pared by 7 bases and J by 4 bases, with 7 bases of the junction left unmatched. CDR3 amino acids: CASMGGGRNQPQHF. CDR3 nucleotides: TGTGCCAGCATGGGAGGGGGCAGGAATCAGCCCCAGCATTTT.

The V and J genes are TRBV19 and TRBJ2-2; D not resolved. Trimming pared 7 bases from V and 1 base from J, leaving 10 bases between. The CDR3 totals 14 residues. From germline, CDR1 is LNHDA and CDR2 SQIVND (reference sequence). CDR3 protein: CASKGSQNTGELFF. CDR3 nucleotides: TGTGCCAGTAAGGGTAGCCAGAACACCGGGGAGCTGTTTTTT. The variable domain in full, completed from reference TRBV19 and TRBJ2-2, reads DGGITQSPKYLFRKEGQNVTLSCEQNLNHDAMYWYRQDPGQGLRLIYYSQIVNDFQKGDIAEGYSVSREKKESFPLTVTSAQKNPTAFYLCASKGSQNTGELFFGEGSRLTVL.

The chain uses TRBV7-2 and TRBJ2-7; 9 bases match TRBD1. J gave up 5 bases and V 3 bases, and 5 bases lay outside the gene matches. The CDR3 is 14 residues long. Germline V gene data show CDR1 as SGHTA and CDR2 as FQGNSA. The CDR3 reads CASSFNRGRDEQYF. The CDR3 DNA reads as TGTGCCAGCAGCTTTAACAGGGGGCGGGACGAGCAGTACTTC.

The rearrangement links TRBV28 to TRBJ2-1; 7 positions match TRBD2. CDR3 length equals 15 residues. Germline CDR1 and CDR2: MDHEN and SYDVKM. The junction had 11 bases not matched to a gene; V was cut back by 4 bases and J by 8 bases. The CDR3 reads CASSSRDYPSDEQFF. The CDR3 nucleotides read TGTGCCAGCAGTTCCCGGGACTACCCGAGCGATGAGCAGTTCTTC. Full variable domain (remainder filled in from reference TRBV28 and TRBJ2-1): DVKVTQSSRYLVKRTGEKVFLECVQDMDHENMFWYRQDPGLGLRLIYFSYDVKMKEKGDIPEGYSVSREKKERFSLILESASTNQTSMYLCASSSRDYPSDEQFFGPGTRLTVL.

The chain joins TRBV7-9 to TRBJ2-3, with TRBD2 matching 11 bases. Germline V gives CDR1 SEHNR, CDR2 FQNEAQ (reference sequence). The V segment lost 2 bases and the J segment 5 bases; nucleotides outside the gene matches: 3. This CDR3 is 15 amino acids long. The CDR3 DNA is TGTGCCAGCAGCTTACAGACTAGCGGGAAAGATACGCAGTATTTT. The encoded protein is CASSLQTSGKDTQYF.

V usage is TRBV6-5 and J usage is TRBJ1-2, with no clear D. Germline loops: CDR1 MNHEY, CDR2 SVGAGI. V was pared by 6 bases and J by 5 bases, with 13 bases between. This CDR3 contains 13 residues. The CDR3 protein is CASSISETYGYTF. In nucleotides, the CDR3 is TGTGCCAGCAGCATATCCGAGACGTATGGCTACACCTTC.

The rearrangement joins TRBV6-1 to TRBJ1-1, with a weak D call TRBD1 (6 bases). The V gene's germline CDR1 is MNHNS and CDR2 SASEGT. The CDR3 has 16 residues. The V end was cut by 0 bases, the J end by 2 bases, with 13 bases between. The CDR3 DNA sequence: TGTGCCAGCAGTGAAGCTCCCCGGGGGGCAAACACTGAAGCTTTCTTT. It encodes CASSEAPRGANTEAFF.

Concerning this clone itself: This specimen includes other DNA sequences encoding the same CDR3. The V call is TRBV9, the J call TRBJ2-7, with 7 bases aligning to TRBD1. V lost 0 bases and J lost 3; bases outside the gene matches: 6. Germline assignment: CDR1 SGDLS and CDR2 YYNGEE. This CDR3 has 15 amino acids. The chain's CDR3 is CASSVGGTAVYEQYF. The CDR3 DNA follows: TGTGCCAGCAGCGTAGGTGGGACAGCAGTCTACGAGCAGTACTTC.

This clone occurred once. The CDR3 here is CASTIPGGDSGNTIYF. DNA for the CDR3: TGTGCCAGCACCATTCCGGGTGGGGACTCTGGAAACACCATATATTTT. The V and J genes are TRBV28 and TRBJ1-3; D remains unclear. The V gene lost 7 bases and the J gene lost 0 bases, with 16 bases spanning the gap. CDR1 is MDHEN, CDR2 SYDVKM, per germline. The CDR3 runs 16 residues.

In this sample, this clone turned up once. The J gene is TRBJ2-1, the V gene TRBV7-8, with TRBD2 as a possible D gene (6 bases). CDR3 size: 15 residues. Germline V gene sequence: CDR1 SGHVS, CDR2 FQNEAQ. The germline V and J ends were trimmed by 6 bases and 0 bases, with 12 bases remaining between them. This chain's CDR3 is CASRRIADSYNEQFF. The CDR3 DNA reads TGTGCCAGCAGGAGGATAGCGGACTCCTACAATGAGCAGTTCTTC.